This T cell receptor (beta chain) is from a study of OX40 agonist ivuxolimab in advanced cancers. Comments on this clone: Its cognate antigen is unknown.

Study findings and constraints: At doses 0.1 to 3.0 mg/kg, CD4+ and CD8+ clones expanded.

Germline lookup yields CDR1 SNHLY and CDR2 FYNNEI. There are 15 residues in the CDR3. Trimming cost V 1 base and J 4 bases, with 13 bases left between them. Some clones are missing from TCRdb's copy, which holds only in-frame ones; the method was immunoSEQ multiplex PCR. The sample lists roughly 80,000 clones, under 90% occurring once. The clonotype was recovered from an adult with an advanced solid tumor such as melanoma, head and neck, liver or kidney cancer. The input for sequencing was CD4+ or CD8+ T cells sorted from blood, taken in a trial of the OX40 agonist ivuxolimab. This sequence joins TRBV2 and TRBJ1-2; D not certain. CDR3 coding DNA: TGTGCCAGCAGTGAAGGACGGCCTCAGCTCTATGGCTACACCTTC. The encoded protein is CASSEGRPQLYGYTF.